The 24 T cell receptor beta chains below come from one sample, sequenced in a study of regulatory T cells in long-lasting Graves disease. Assembly of TCR beta libraries relied on iRepertoire HTBI primers together with Arm-PCR of CDR3 regions. A single record per CDR3 protein comes from TCRdb applying MiXCR to the multiplex PCR reads. The sample carries roughly 450,000 distinct CDR3 sequences, under 25% recorded once. Time point meaning: persistent/refractory GD, antithyroid drugs over 5 years with positive TRAb. PBMC RNA was the source of the TCR library. Sequences were derived from peripheral blood mononuclear cells (PBMCs), sampled when the disease was refractory, from a patient treated with antithyroid drugs. Receptors originate from a female donor with Graves disease.

This clonotype was recorded many times. The gene calls are TRBV5-6 and TRBJ1-2; D is possibly TRBD1 (6 bases). The length of the CDR3 is 12 residues. V was shortened by 4 bases and J by 7 bases, with 11 bases between the two germline ends. The V gene's germline CDR1 is SGHDT and CDR2 YYEEEE. In nucleotides, the CDR3 is TGTGCCAGCAGCCCACAGGGCCCTGGCTACACCTTC. Translating it yields CASSPQGPGYTF.

This clonotype was detected a few times. The chain links TRBV12-3 or TRBV12-4 to TRBJ2-3; D ambiguous. This CDR3 has 13 residues. With 4 bases removed from V and 0 bases from J, the gap between germline ends came to 5 bases. Here the CDR3 DNA reads TGTGCCAGCAGTTCGGACAGCACAGATACGCAGTATTTT. Amino acid sequence: CASSSDSTDTQYF.

The sample holds many counts of this clonotype. The V call is TRBV30, the J call TRBJ1-2, with unresolved D. The germline CDR1 and CDR2 sequences are GTSNPN and SVGIG (reference sequence). V lost 0 bases and J lost 9, with 8 bases in between. CDR3 size: 11 residues. In DNA form, the CDR3 reads TGTGCCTGGAGTGTTCAGATGAGCTACACCTTC. This codes for CAWSVQMSYTF.

This clonotype was seen a handful of times. This chain connects TRBV27 to TRBJ2-7; the D gene is possibly TRBD2 (7 bases). V shed 4 bases and J shed 6 bases, with 13 bases lying between them. Germline loops: CDR1 MNHEY, CDR2 SMNVEV (reference sequence). CDR3 length equals 13 residues. The chain's CDR3 is CASSYGGGGEQYF. The DNA for the CDR3 is TGTGCCAGCAGTTACGGCGGGGGCGGCGAGCAGTACTTC.

The rearrangement links TRBV27 to TRBJ2-1, with TRBD2 matching over 11 bases. This CDR3 has 16 amino acids. J gave up 10 bases and V 4 bases, and 12 bases lay outside the gene matches. The germline V gene encodes CDR1 MNHEY and CDR2 SMNVEV (reference sequence). This CDR3 is CASSSTPSLAGEEQFF. The CDR3 nucleotides are TGTGCCAGCAGTTCCACCCCCTCACTAGCGGGAGAGGAGCAGTTCTTC.

This clonotype was detected a few times. The V gene is TRBV19, the J gene TRBJ1-1; tentatively, D is TRBD1 (5 bases). The V end was cut by 5 bases, the J end by 2 bases, with 15 bases between. The CDR3 extends over 15 amino acids. In germline, CDR1 is LNHDA, CDR2 SQIVND (reference sequence). CDR3: CASSSLGGFNTEAFF. The CDR3 DNA is TGTGCCAGTAGTTCCCTGGGGGGTTTCAACACTGAAGCTTTCTTT. The full variable domain, rest sourced from reference TRBV19 and TRBJ1-1, is DGGITQSPKYLFRKEGQNVTLSCEQNLNHDAMYWYRQDPGQGLRLIYYSQIVNDFQKGDIAEGYSVSREKKESFPLTVTSAQKNPTAFYLCASSSLGGFNTEAFFGQGTRLTVV.

This clonotype was seen repeatedly, ten times or more. V gene TRBV11-1 combines with J gene TRBJ1-1; D is undetermined. The V gene's germline CDR1 is SGHAT and CDR2 FQDESV (reference sequence). This CDR3 spans 12 amino acids. V gave up 5 bases and J gave up 6 bases, with 10 bases separating them. CDR3 nucleotides: TGTGCCAGCAGCAGACCTAGGGCTGAAGCTTTCTTT. Its translation is CASSRPRAEAFF.

This clonotype was detected many times. The chain recombines TRBV30 with TRBJ1-2; D is undetermined. Per germline, CDR1 GTSNPN and CDR2 SVGIG (reference sequence). The CDR3 spans 13 residues. The V end was cut by 0 bases, the J end by 6 bases, with 11 bases between. The CDR3 sequence: CAWSVLRTDGYTF. CDR3 sequence (DNA): TGTGCCTGGAGTGTACTAAGGACGGATGGCTACACCTTC.

There are a few counts of this clonotype. The rearrangement joins TRBV7-8 to TRBJ1-1, with D unresolved. V shed 5 bases and J shed 4 bases, with 26 bases lying between them. The CDR3 covers 18 residues. CDR1 and CDR2 from the germline V gene are SGHVS and FQNEAQ. CDR3: CASSEYTRTVAPGTEAFF. In DNA, the CDR3 is TGTGCCAGCAGCGAGTATACACGGACTGTAGCTCCGGGCACTGAAGCTTTCTTT.

Ten or more counts support this clonotype. The rearrangement uses TRBV28 and TRBJ1-5; 8 nucleotides align to TRBD1. The germline gives CDR1 MDHEN, CDR2 SYDVKM. Trimming took 6 bases from V and 6 from J; bases not matched to a gene: 13. This CDR3 has 16 residues. The CDR3 DNA follows: TGTGCCAGCAGCGCTGTCGGGCAGGGGGCTTTTCAGCCCCAGCATTTT. This codes for CASSAVGQGAFQPQHF.

As to this clonotype: One end of the junction does not line up with germline, which may come from a read error. The chain carries TRBV3-1 and TRBJ1-1, with D unresolved. The CDR3 is 12 residues long. CDR1 and CDR2 from the germline V gene are LGHDT and YNNKEL (reference sequence). CDR3 nucleotide sequence: TGTGCCGGCAGCCAAGCGGGGACTGAAGCTTTCTTT. This codes for CAGSQAGTEAFF.

The chain couples TRBV4-1 to TRBJ2-7; D is undetermined. This CDR3 is 12 amino acids long. CDR1 and CDR2 from the germline V gene are MGHRA and YSYEKL. Trimming removed 2 bases from V and 7 bases from J, with 9 bases in between. The CDR3 nucleotides read TGCGCCAGCAGCCAAAGTTTGGTGGAGCAGTACTTC. It codes for CASSQSLVEQYF.

V gene TRBV24-1 combines with J gene TRBJ2-3, with TRBD2 matching over 12 bases. This CDR3 is 15 amino acids long. CDR1 and CDR2 (germline): KGHDR, SFDVKD. V trimming: 5 bases; J trimming: 3 bases; junction bases outside the gene matches: 2. The CDR3 protein is CATSASGRVTDTQYF. The CDR3 coding sequence is TGTGCCACCAGTGCTAGCGGGAGGGTTACAGATACGCAGTATTTT.

This clonotype was counted only a few times. The rearrangement links TRBV6-5 to TRBJ2-7; 7 bases agree with TRBD1. V was clipped by 3 bases and J by 1 base; unmatched bases: 3. The CDR3 is 14 amino acids. The germline gives CDR1 MNHEY, CDR2 SVGAGI. The CDR3: CASSYGQVSYEQYF. CDR3 sequence (DNA): TGTGCCAGCAGTTATGGACAGGTATCCTACGAGCAGTACTTC.

This sequence joins TRBV20-1 and TRBJ2-7, with 12 bases matching TRBD2. The CDR3 has 13 residues. Per the germline V gene, CDR1 is DFQATT and CDR2 is SNEGSKA (reference sequence). V shed 5 bases, J shed 3 bases, and the junction held 2 bases outside the gene matches. CDR3 residues: CSALAGGHYEQYF. Written as DNA, the CDR3 is TGCAGTGCTCTAGCGGGAGGGCACTACGAGCAGTACTTC.

The gene calls are TRBV12-3 or TRBV12-4 and TRBJ1-1; D unresolved. Trimming shortened V by 6 bases and J by 3 bases, and 11 bases separated the two germline ends. This CDR3 is 13 amino acids long. CDR3 bases: TGTGCCAGCAGCTCCAATTTATACACTGAAGCTTTCTTT. Translating it yields CASSSNLYTEAFF.

At least ten counts were recorded for this clonotype. The chain recombines TRBV3-1 with TRBJ2-7; 10 bases fit TRBD2. J gave up 4 bases and V 0 bases, and 6 bases lay outside the gene matches. Germline CDR1 LGHDT, CDR2 YNNKEL (reference sequence). This CDR3 region has 16 residues. CDR3: CASSQESGTSAYEQYF. The CDR3 nucleotides read TGTGCCAGCAGCCAAGAATCCGGGACTAGCGCGTACGAGCAGTACTTC.

There are a few counts of this clonotype. The chain is built from TRBV4-1 and TRBJ1-1; possibly TRBD1 for D (5 bases). CDR1 MGHRA and CDR2 YSYEKL come from the germline V gene. The CDR3 has 17 amino acids. Trimming shortened V by 0 bases and J by 2 bases, and 16 bases separated the two germline ends. DNA for the CDR3: TGCGCCAGCAGCCAAGAAGGGAGGAGGGGAGAAAACACTGAAGCTTTCTTT. Its translation is CASSQEGRRGENTEAFF.

This chain connects TRBV19 to TRBJ1-5; no firm D call. The V and J ends lost 6 bases and 5 bases respectively, with 14 bases between them. This CDR3 spans 14 amino acids. Germline CDR1 reads LNHDA; CDR2 reads SQIVND (reference sequence). CDR3 sequence reads: CASRPQERDQPQHF. The CDR3, as DNA: TGTGCCAGTAGGCCTCAGGAAAGGGATCAGCCCCAGCATTTT.

This clonotype occurred many times. This sequence joins TRBV28 and TRBJ1-4; 8 bases match TRBD1. The CDR3 has 14 amino acids. V trimming: 6 bases; J trimming: 7 bases; junction bases outside the gene matches: 7. Germline CDR1 and CDR2: MDHEN and SYDVKM. CDR3 coding DNA: TGTGCCAGCAGCCTGACAGGGGTGGCTGAAAAACTGTTTTTT. Protein: CASSLTGVAEKLFF. Drawing the rest from reference TRBV28 and TRBJ1-4, the complete variable domain is DVKVTQSSRYLVKRTGEKVFLECVQDMDHENMFWYRQDPGLGLRLIYFSYDVKMKEKGDIPEGYSVSREKKERFSLILESASTNQTSMYLCASSLTGVAEKLFFGSGTQLSVL.

This clonotype came up a few times. The chain recombines TRBV27 with TRBJ2-2, with 9 nucleotides matching TRBD1. Germline CDR1 MNHEY, CDR2 SMNVEV (reference sequence). V shed 3 bases, J shed 7 bases, and the junction held 12 bases outside the gene matches. The CDR3 has 17 residues. The CDR3 sequence: CASSLTGGLVVIGELFF. Here the CDR3 DNA reads TGTGCCAGCAGTTTGACAGGGGGACTCGTTGTTATCGGGGAGCTGTTTTTT.

In this sample, this clonotype turned up many times. This chain joins TRBV6-1 and TRBJ2-6, with 10 bases fitting TRBD1. The CDR3 length is 16 residues. Germline V lookup: CDR1 MNHNS, CDR2 SASEGT. The junction had 3 bases not matched to a gene; V was cut back by 5 bases and J by 2 bases. The CDR3 nucleotides read TGTGCCAGCAGTACAGGACAGGGGGCTGGGGCCAACGTCCTGACTTTC. Translating gives CASSTGQGAGANVLTF.

The chain is built from TRBV5-6 and TRBJ2-7; D tentatively fits TRBD1 or TRBD2 (7 bases each). This CDR3 is built from 15 residues. V dropped 4 bases and J dropped 4 bases, with 18 bases sitting between them. Germline V gene lookup returns CDR1 SGHDT and CDR2 YYEEEE. Here the CDR3 DNA reads TGTGCCAGCAGCACGAGGGAGGGGGCCTTATACGAGCAGTACTTC. Translated, it gives CASSTREGALYEQYF.

This clonotype was observed a handful of times. The chain recombines TRBV7-3 with TRBJ1-5, with 10 bases identical to TRBD1. V lost 10 bases, J lost 3 bases, and 9 bases stayed unmatched. Germline values: CDR1 SGHTA, CDR2 FQGTGA. The CDR3 covers 15 residues. CDR3 DNA sequence: TGTGCCACCTCAAAGGACAGGGGGAACAATCAGCCCCAGCATTTT. Translated: CATSKDRGNNQPQHF.